These T cell receptor beta chains were read from a single sample in a study of blood T cell repertoires in COVID-19. The repertoire was sequenced with immunoSEQ multiplex PCR; TCRdb's copy has only in-frame clones and lacks some. The sample has approximately 70,000 clones; roughly 72% are singletons. Sequencing was done on a sample of peripheral blood. The receptors stem from a man aged 60-69 years with COVID-19, enrolled during active disease. Each CDR3 is given with its conserved first and last residue.

v_call: TRBV19; cdr3_aa: CASSRTSGMYNEQFF
v_call: TRBV18; cdr3_aa: CASSTRNTYEQYF
v_call: TRBV3-1/TRBV3-2; cdr3_aa: CAIFVGSKGLEQYF
v_call: TRBV6-5; cdr3_aa: CASRNRENQPQHF
v_call: TRBV6-1; cdr3_aa: CASSYWGGAETQYF
v_call: TRBV4-1; cdr3_aa: CASSQDPSGDEQYF
v_call: TRBV10-3; cdr3_aa: CAIGQSNSPLHF
v_call: TRBV25-1; cdr3_aa: CASTLGAWETQYF
v_call: TRBV9; cdr3_aa: CASSAGRSGLAGGPGQYF
v_call: TRBV9; cdr3_aa: CASSVVAAGSPLHF
v_call: TRBV7-2; cdr3_aa: CASNQGVGGYNSPLHF
v_call: TRBV3-1/TRBV3-2; cdr3_aa: CASSPPGGEGWGTDTQYF
v_call: TRBV30; cdr3_aa: CAWKEDSLNEKLFF
v_call: TRBV3-1/TRBV3-2; cdr3_aa: CASSPLGGPQETQYF
v_call: TRBV10-2; cdr3_aa: CATAVAGDYEQYF
v_call: TRBV7-9; cdr3_aa: CASSPSGGQETQYF
v_call: TRBV19; cdr3_aa: CASSRQGAGEETQYF
v_call: TRBV6-5; cdr3_aa: CASLSPGGGNTIYF
v_call: TRBV10-2; cdr3_aa: CASSETENTEAFF
v_call: TRBV7-3; cdr3_aa: CASSLLDGGVNTQYF
v_call: TRBV2; cdr3_aa: CATTRQVLGEQYF
v_call: TRBV5-1; cdr3_aa: CASSLVPEAGYGYTF
v_call: TRBV19; cdr3_aa: CASTPSLAVETQYF
v_call: TRBV5-1; cdr3_aa: CASTPRGATNEKLFF
v_call: TRBV5-1; cdr3_aa: CASSPGFEESGNEQFF
v_call: TRBV7-7; cdr3_aa: CASSPLAGGLETQYF
v_call: TRBV6-6; cdr3_aa: CASSYSLLGQETQYF
v_call: TRBV7-9; cdr3_aa: CASGLPHEQYF
v_call: TRBV10-3; cdr3_aa: CASSRAGVGGQETQYF
v_call: TRBV19; cdr3_aa: CASSYKTSGAYEQYF
v_call: TRBV11-2; cdr3_aa: CASSWGGWAEAFF
v_call: TRBV3-1/TRBV3-2; cdr3_aa: CASSFQGTTRSGQYF
v_call: TRBV5-3; cdr3_aa: CARSLWWRRYNEQFF
v_call: TRBV9; cdr3_aa: CASSASPGLEAFF
v_call: TRBV18; cdr3_aa: CASSPPNGRGQGTNEQFF
v_call: TRBV11-1; cdr3_aa: CASSPPGGPYQETQYF
v_call: TRBV7-9; cdr3_aa: CASSLDSFSSYNEQFF
v_call: TRBV7-9; cdr3_aa: CASSSSGSTDTQYF
v_call: TRBV10-3; cdr3_aa: CAISEGTGRDTEAFF
v_call: TRBV10-2; cdr3_aa: CASGAGGISYEQYF
v_call: TRBV2; cdr3_aa: CASTAIRPGEEQYF
v_call: TRBV7-2; cdr3_aa: CASSSQRGRENEQFF
v_call: TRBV3-1/TRBV3-2; cdr3_aa: CASSQRGGAGANVLTF
v_call: TRBV19; cdr3_aa: CASMNRESYNEQFF
v_call: TRBV28; cdr3_aa: CASSQTGPGETQYF
v_call: TRBV27; cdr3_aa: CASSSQGFLRGRYGYTF
v_call: TRBV3-1/TRBV3-2; cdr3_aa: CASSSPGLYNEQFF
v_call: TRBV6-2/TRBV6-3; cdr3_aa: CASSFRTDSYNEQFF
v_call: TRBV30; cdr3_aa: CAKNRVEYGYTF
v_call: TRBV5-1; cdr3_aa: CASNPGQAGEQFF
v_call: TRBV5-5; cdr3_aa: CASSLEPGSQYF
v_call: TRBV27; cdr3_aa: CASSRDRGNQPQHF
v_call: TRBV4-2; cdr3_aa: CASSQEGGPLVGGELFF
v_call: TRBV12-3/TRBV12-4; cdr3_aa: CASSLLSTDTQYF